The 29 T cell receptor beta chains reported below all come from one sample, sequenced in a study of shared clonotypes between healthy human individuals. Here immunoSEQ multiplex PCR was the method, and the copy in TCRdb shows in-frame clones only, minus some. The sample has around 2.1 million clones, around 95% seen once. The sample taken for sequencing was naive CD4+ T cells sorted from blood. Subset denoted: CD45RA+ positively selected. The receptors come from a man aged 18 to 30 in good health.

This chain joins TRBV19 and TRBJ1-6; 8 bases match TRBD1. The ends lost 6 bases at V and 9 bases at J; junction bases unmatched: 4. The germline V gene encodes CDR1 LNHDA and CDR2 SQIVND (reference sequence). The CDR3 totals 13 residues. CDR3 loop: CASRQGAVSPLHF. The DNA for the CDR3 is TGTGCCAGTAGGCAGGGGGCGGTTTCACCCCTCCACTTT.

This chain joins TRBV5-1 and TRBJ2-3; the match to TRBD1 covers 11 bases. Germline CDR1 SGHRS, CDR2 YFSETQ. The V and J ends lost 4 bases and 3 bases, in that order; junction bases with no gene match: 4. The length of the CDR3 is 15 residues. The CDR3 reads CASSAGTGGTDTQYF. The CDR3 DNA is TGCGCCAGCAGCGCGGGGACAGGGGGGACAGATACGCAGTATTTT.

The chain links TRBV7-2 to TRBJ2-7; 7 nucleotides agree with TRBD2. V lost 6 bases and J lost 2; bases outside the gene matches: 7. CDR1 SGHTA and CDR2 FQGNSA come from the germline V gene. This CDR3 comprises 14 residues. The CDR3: CASRLGGRAYEQYF. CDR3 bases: TGTGCCAGCAGGCTAGGAGGGAGGGCCTACGAGCAGTACTTC.

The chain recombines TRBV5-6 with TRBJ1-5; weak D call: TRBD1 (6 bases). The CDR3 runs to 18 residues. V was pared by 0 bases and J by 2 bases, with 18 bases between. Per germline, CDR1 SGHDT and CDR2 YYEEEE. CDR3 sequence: CASSLAKFGGLGNQPQHF. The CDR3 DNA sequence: TGTGCCAGCAGCTTGGCCAAGTTTGGGGGCCTCGGCAATCAGCCCCAGCATTTT. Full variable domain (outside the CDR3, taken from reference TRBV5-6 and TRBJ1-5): DAGVTQSPTHLIKTRGQQVTLRCSPKSGHDTVSWYQQALGQGPQFIFQYYEEEERQRGNFPDRFSGHQFPNYSSELNVNALLLGDSALYLCASSLAKFGGLGNQPQHFGDGTRLSIL.

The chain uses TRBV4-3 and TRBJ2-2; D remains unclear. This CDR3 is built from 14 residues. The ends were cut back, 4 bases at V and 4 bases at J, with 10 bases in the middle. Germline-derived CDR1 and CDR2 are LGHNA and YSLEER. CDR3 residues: CASSLLHSTGELFF. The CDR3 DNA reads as TGCGCCAGCAGCCTCCTCCATAGCACCGGGGAGCTGTTTTTT.

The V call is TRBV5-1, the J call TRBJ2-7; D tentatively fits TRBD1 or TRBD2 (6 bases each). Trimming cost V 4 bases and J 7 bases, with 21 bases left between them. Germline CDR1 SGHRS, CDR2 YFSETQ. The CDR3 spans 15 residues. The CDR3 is CASSPPGALLGEQYF. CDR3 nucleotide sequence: TGCGCCAGCAGCCCCCCGGGGGCCCTACTTGGGGAGCAGTACTTC.

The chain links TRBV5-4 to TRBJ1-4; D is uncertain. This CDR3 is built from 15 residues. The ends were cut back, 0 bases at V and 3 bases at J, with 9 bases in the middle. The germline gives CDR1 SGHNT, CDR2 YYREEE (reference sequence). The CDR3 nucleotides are TGTGCCAGCAGCTTGGGGCCAGGCCCTAATGAAAAACTGTTTTTT. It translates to CASSLGPGPNEKLFF. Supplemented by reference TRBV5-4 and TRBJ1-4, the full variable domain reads ETGVTQSPTHLIKTRGQQVTLRCSSQSGHNTVSWYQQALGQGPQFIFQYYREEENGRGNFPPRFSGLQFPNYSSELNVNALELDDSALYLCASSLGPGPNEKLFFGSGTQLSVL.

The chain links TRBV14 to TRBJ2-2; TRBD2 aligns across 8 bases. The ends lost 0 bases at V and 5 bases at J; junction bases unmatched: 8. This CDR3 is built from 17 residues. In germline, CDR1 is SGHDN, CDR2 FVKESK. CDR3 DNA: TGTGCCAGCAGCCAAGACGCCAAAGCGGGGGAAACCGGGGAGCTGTTTTTT. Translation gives CASSQDAKAGETGELFF.

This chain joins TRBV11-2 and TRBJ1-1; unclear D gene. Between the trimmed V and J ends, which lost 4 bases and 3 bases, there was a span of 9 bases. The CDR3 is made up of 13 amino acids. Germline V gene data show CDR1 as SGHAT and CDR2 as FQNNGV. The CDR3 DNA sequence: TGTGCCAGCAGCTCAGACGGGGACACTGAAGCTTTCTTT. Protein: CASSSDGDTEAFF.

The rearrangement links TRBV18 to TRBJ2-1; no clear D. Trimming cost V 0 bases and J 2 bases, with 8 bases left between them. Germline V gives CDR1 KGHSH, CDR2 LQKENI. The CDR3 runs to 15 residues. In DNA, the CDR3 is TGTGCCAGCTCACCACCGAACAGTCCCTACAATGAGCAGTTCTTC. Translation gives CASSPPNSPYNEQFF.

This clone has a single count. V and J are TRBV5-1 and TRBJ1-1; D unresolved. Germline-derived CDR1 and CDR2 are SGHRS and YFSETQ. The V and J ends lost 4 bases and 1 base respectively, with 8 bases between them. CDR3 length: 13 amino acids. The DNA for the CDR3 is TGCGCCAGCAGCGAGCGGGCGAACACTGAAGCTTTCTTT. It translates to CASSERANTEAFF.

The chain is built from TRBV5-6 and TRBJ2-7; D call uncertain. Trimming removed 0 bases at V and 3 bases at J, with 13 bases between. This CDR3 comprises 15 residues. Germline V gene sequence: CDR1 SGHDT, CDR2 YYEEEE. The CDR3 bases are TGTGCCAGCAGCTTGGTTGACCGCCTAAACTACGAGCAGTACTTC. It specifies CASSLVDRLNYEQYF.

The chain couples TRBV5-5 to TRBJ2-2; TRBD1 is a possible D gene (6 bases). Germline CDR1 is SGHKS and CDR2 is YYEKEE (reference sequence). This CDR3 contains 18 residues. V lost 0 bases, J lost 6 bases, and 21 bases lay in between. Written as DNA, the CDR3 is TGTGCCAGCAGCTTGGAAATAACAGGGATGAATCGGCCCGGGGAGCTGTTTTTT. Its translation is CASSLEITGMNRPGELFF.

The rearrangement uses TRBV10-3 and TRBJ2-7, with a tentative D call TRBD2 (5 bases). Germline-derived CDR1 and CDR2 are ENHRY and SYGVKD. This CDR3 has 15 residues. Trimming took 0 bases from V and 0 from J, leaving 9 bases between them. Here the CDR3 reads CAISESGVSSYEQYF. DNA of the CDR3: TGTGCCATCAGTGAGTCCGGGGTGAGCTCCTACGAGCAGTACTTC.

The CDR3 coding sequence is TGCAGCGTTGAAGGAGGCAGGGACGGCTACGAGCAGTACTTC. It encodes CSVEGGRDGYEQYF. The rearrangement joins TRBV29-1 to TRBJ2-7; D may correspond to TRBD1 or TRBD2 (5 bases each). V was trimmed by 1 base and J by 3 bases, leaving 13 bases between them. The V gene's germline CDR1 is SQVTM and CDR2 ANQGSEA. CDR3 length: 14 residues.

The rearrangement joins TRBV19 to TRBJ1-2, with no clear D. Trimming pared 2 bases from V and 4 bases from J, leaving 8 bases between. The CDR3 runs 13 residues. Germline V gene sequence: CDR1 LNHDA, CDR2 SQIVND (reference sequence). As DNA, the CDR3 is TGTGCCAGTAGTATAAACAAATTCTATGGCTACACCTTC. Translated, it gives CASSINKFYGYTF. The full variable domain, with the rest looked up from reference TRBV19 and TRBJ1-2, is DGGITQSPKYLFRKEGQNVTLSCEQNLNHDAMYWYRQDPGQGLRLIYYSQIVNDFQKGDIAEGYSVSREKKESFPLTVTSAQKNPTAFYLCASSINKFYGYTFGSGTRLTVV.

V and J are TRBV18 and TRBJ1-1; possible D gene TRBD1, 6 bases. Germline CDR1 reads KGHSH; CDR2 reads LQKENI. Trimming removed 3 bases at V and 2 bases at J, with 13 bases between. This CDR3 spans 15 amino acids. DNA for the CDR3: TGTGCCAGCTCACCGTGGGGGGCCGGAAACACTGAAGCTTTCTTT. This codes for CASSPWGAGNTEAFF.

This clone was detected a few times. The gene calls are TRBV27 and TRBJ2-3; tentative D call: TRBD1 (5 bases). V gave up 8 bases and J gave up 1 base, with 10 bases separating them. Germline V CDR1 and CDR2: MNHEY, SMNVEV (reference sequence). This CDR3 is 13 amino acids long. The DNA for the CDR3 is TGTGCCAGCGGTCAGGGCCGCACAGATACGCAGTATTTT. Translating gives CASGQGRTDTQYF.

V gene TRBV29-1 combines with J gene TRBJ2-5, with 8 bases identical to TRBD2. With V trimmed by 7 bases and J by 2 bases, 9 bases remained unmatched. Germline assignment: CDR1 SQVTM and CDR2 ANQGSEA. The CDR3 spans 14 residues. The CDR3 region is CSAYLAGTQETQYF. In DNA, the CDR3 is TGCAGCGCTTACTTAGCGGGGACTCAAGAGACCCAGTACTTC.

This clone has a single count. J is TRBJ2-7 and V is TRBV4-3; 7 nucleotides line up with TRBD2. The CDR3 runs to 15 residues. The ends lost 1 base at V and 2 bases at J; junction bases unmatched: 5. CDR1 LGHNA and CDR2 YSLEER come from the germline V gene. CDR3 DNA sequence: TGCGCCAGCAGCCAAGGCCCTAGCGGCGCCTACGAGCAGTACTTC. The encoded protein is CASSQGPSGAYEQYF.

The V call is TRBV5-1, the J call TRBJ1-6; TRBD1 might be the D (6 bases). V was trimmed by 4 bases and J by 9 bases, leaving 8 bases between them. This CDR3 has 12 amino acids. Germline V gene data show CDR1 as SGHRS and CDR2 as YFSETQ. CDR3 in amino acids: CASSVRGSPLHF. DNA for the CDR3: TGCGCCAGCAGCGTCAGGGGTTCACCCCTCCACTTT.

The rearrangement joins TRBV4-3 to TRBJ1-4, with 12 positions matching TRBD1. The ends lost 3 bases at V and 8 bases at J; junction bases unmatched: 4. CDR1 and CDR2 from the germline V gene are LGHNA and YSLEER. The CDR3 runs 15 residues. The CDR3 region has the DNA TGCGCCAGCAGCCAGGGACAGGGGGCTCACGAAAAACTGTTTTTT. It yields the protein CASSQGQGAHEKLFF.

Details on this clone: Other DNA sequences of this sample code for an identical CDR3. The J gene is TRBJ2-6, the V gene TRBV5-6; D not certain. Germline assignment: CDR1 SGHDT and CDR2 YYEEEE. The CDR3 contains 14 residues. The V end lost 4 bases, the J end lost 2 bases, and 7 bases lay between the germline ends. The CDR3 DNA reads TGTGCCAGCAGCCTTCTAACTGGGGCCAACGTCCTGACTTTC. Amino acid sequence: CASSLLTGANVLTF.

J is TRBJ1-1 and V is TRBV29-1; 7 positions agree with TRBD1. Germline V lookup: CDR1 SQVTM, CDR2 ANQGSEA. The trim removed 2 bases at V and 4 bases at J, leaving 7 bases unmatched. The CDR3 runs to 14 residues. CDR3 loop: CSVERSGGITEAFF. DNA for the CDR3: TGCAGCGTTGAAAGGTCAGGGGGTATCACTGAAGCTTTCTTT.

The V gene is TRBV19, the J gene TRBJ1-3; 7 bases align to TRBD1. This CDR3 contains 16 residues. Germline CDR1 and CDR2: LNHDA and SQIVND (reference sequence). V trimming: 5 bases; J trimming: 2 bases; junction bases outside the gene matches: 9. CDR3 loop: CASSARQGRAGNTIYF. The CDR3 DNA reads TGTGCCAGTAGTGCGAGACAGGGAAGGGCTGGAAACACCATATATTTT.

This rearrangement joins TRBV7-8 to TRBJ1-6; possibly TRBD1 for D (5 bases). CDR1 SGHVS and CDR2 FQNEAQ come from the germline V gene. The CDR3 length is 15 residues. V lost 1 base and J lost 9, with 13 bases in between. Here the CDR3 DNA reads TGTGCCAGCAGCTTAGACCAGGGAGGGACTTCACCCCTCCACTTT. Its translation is CASSLDQGGTSPLHF.

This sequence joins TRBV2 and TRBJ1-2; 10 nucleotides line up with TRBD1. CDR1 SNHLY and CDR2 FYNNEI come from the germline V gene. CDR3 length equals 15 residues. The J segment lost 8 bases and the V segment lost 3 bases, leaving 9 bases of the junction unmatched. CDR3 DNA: TGTGCCAGCAGTGATGAGGGACAGGGGTCGAAGGGCTACACCTTC. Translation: CASSDEGQGSKGYTF.

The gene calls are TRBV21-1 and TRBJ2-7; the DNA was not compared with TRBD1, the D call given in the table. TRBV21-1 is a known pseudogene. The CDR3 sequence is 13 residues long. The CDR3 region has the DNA TGTGCCAGCCCCGGGACAGGGTTCTACGAGCAGTACTTC. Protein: CASPGTGFYEQYF.

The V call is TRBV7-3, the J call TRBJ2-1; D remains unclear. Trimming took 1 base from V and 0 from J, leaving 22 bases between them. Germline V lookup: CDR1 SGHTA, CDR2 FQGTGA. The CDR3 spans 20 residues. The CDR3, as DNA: TGTGCCAGCAGCTTAAAAAGGGTCGGCAGCGCCCCTAGCTCCTACAATGAGCAGTTCTTC. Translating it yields CASSLKRVGSAPSSYNEQFF.